These T cell receptor beta chains were read from a single sample in a study of response to subunit inactivated influenza vaccine. MiXCR, applied by TCRdb to the RT-PCR reads, yields one record per CDR3 protein. The sample lists about 530,000 distinct CDR3 sequences; approximately 10% were seen once. The sequencing used PBMCs from blood, collected on the day of vaccination. Receptors were obtained from a man in his fifties who received an inactivated influenza vaccine. Both conserved end residues are part of each CDR3. A D gene is named only where the DNA matches it firmly. A clone size is listed for some rows: how often the clone was seen (once, few, many), or a class if it is expanded.

d_call: NA; clone_size: NA; v_call: TRBV30; j_call: TRBJ2-2; cdr3_nt: TGTGCCTGGATGGCGGGCACCGGGGAGCTGTTTTTT; cdr3_aa: CAWMAGTGELFF
d_call: TRBD2; clone_size: few; v_call: TRBV20-1; j_call: TRBJ2-3; cdr3_nt: TGCAGTGCTAGAGCGGCTAGCGGGGGATGGGGCACAGATACGCAGTATTTT; cdr3_aa: CSARAASGGWGTDTQYF
d_call: NA; clone_size: many; v_call: TRBV12-3/TRBV12-4; j_call: TRBJ2-3; cdr3_nt: TGTGCCAGCAGCACCGGACCTAGCACAGATACGCAGTATTTT; cdr3_aa: CASSTGPSTDTQYF
d_call: TRBD2; clone_size: few; v_call: TRBV7-2; j_call: TRBJ2-1; cdr3_nt: TGTGCCAGCAGCCAAAGGACTAGCGTCTACAATGAGCAGTTCTTC; cdr3_aa: CASSQRTSVYNEQFF
d_call: NA; clone_size: NA; v_call: TRBV5-4; j_call: TRBJ2-5; cdr3_nt: TGTGCCAGCAGCCTTGGAGTGGAGCAAGAGACCCAGTACTTC; cdr3_aa: CASSLGVEQETQYF
d_call: TRBD2; clone_size: few; v_call: TRBV20-1; j_call: TRBJ2-1; cdr3_nt: TGCAGTGCTAGCACCCTAGCGGGGACCTACAATGAGCAGTTCTTC; cdr3_aa: CSASTLAGTYNEQFF
d_call: TRBD2; clone_size: few; v_call: TRBV24-1; j_call: TRBJ2-2; cdr3_nt: TGTGCCACCAGTGATTGGCGGGAGGCCGTCGGGGAGCTGTTTTTT; cdr3_aa: CATSDWREAVGELFF
d_call: TRBD2; clone_size: few; v_call: TRBV20-1; j_call: TRBJ2-3; cdr3_nt: TGCAGTGCTAGAGATAACAAAGCGGGGCCACAGGCGGATACGCAGTATTTT; cdr3_aa: CSARDNKAGPQADTQYF
d_call: NA; clone_size: NA; v_call: TRBV4-2; j_call: TRBJ2-2; cdr3_nt: TGTGCCAGCAGCCGGCAGGACAGAGCTAGTACCGGGGAGCTGTTTTTT; cdr3_aa: CASSRQDRASTGELFF
d_call: TRBD2; clone_size: NA; v_call: TRBV18; j_call: TRBJ2-1; cdr3_nt: TGTGCCAGCTCACCAGGGTCGGGAGGCCGCCAAGAGCAGTTCTTC; cdr3_aa: CASSPGSGGRQEQFF
d_call: NA; clone_size: NA; v_call: TRBV28; j_call: TRBJ2-1; cdr3_nt: TGTGCCAGCAGTTCCGCAGGGTCCATATATGAGCAGTTCTTC; cdr3_aa: CASSSAGSIYEQFF
d_call: TRBD2; clone_size: many; v_call: TRBV11-3; j_call: TRBJ2-5; cdr3_nt: TGTGCCAGCAGCTCATCTAGCGGGGGTGGAGAGACCCAGTACTTC; cdr3_aa: CASSSSSGGGETQYF
d_call: TRBD1; clone_size: NA; v_call: TRBV7-2; j_call: TRBJ1-3; cdr3_nt: TGTGCCAGCAGCGCACGTCCAGGGGGCACTGGAAACACCATATATTTT; cdr3_aa: CASSARPGGTGNTIYF
d_call: NA; clone_size: NA; v_call: TRBV4-2; j_call: TRBJ1-2; cdr3_nt: TGTGCCAGCAGCCAAGTATTGGGGAGCTACACCTTC; cdr3_aa: CASSQVLGSYTF
d_call: NA; clone_size: NA; v_call: TRBV5-4; j_call: TRBJ2-1; cdr3_nt: TGTGCCAGCAGCTTGAGCGGAGACTACAATGAGCAGTTCTTC; cdr3_aa: CASSLSGDYNEQFF
d_call: TRBD2; clone_size: NA; v_call: TRBV5-1; j_call: TRBJ2-1; cdr3_nt: TGCGCCAGCAGCTTTAGCGGGGGGTATACAATTGAGCAGTTCTTC; cdr3_aa: CASSFSGGYTIEQFF
d_call: NA; clone_size: few; v_call: TRBV5-4; j_call: TRBJ2-7; cdr3_nt: TGTGCCAGCAGCTCCGGGGCCGGGTCTGTGGGTGAGCAGTACTTC; cdr3_aa: CASSSGAGSVGEQYF
d_call: NA; clone_size: many; v_call: TRBV5-1; j_call: TRBJ2-5; cdr3_nt: TGCGCCAGCAGCTTGCTACGCCCGGGGGAGACCCAGTACTTC; cdr3_aa: CASSLLRPGETQYF
d_call: NA; clone_size: many; v_call: TRBV2; j_call: TRBJ2-3; cdr3_nt: TGTGCCAGCAGTGAACCCGGGGGTCGCGATACGCAGTATTTT; cdr3_aa: CASSEPGGRDTQYF
d_call: NA; clone_size: few; v_call: TRBV7-2; j_call: TRBJ1-5; cdr3_nt: TGTGCCAGCAGCTTAAGCCAGGGGCCAGCGGCCCAGCATTTT; cdr3_aa: CASSLSQGPAAQHF
d_call: TRBD2; clone_size: many; v_call: TRBV7-9; j_call: TRBJ2-7; cdr3_nt: TGTGCCAGCACCCCGCAAAGCGGGAGGCCCTACGAGCAGTACTTC; cdr3_aa: CASTPQSGRPYEQYF
d_call: NA; clone_size: many; v_call: TRBV29-1; j_call: TRBJ2-3; cdr3_nt: TGCAGCGTTTCCGAGGTAGATACGCAGTATTTT; cdr3_aa: CSVSEVDTQYF
d_call: NA; clone_size: many; v_call: TRBV12-3/TRBV12-4; j_call: TRBJ1-2; cdr3_nt: TGTGCCAGCAGTTTAGATGCGGGGCCGGGGGGCTACACCTTC; cdr3_aa: CASSLDAGPGGYTF
d_call: TRBD1; clone_size: many; v_call: TRBV4-3; j_call: TRBJ2-7; cdr3_nt: TGCGCCAGCAGCCAAGGAGCGACAGGGACCTACGAGCAGTACTTC; cdr3_aa: CASSQGATGTYEQYF
d_call: TRBD1; clone_size: few; v_call: TRBV6-2/TRBV6-3; j_call: TRBJ1-1; cdr3_nt: TGTGCCAGCAGTACAGGGACAGGATACGCGGACACTGAAGCTTTCTTT; cdr3_aa: CASSTGTGYADTEAFF
d_call: NA; clone_size: few; v_call: TRBV20-1; j_call: TRBJ2-3; cdr3_nt: TGCAGTGCTAGAGAAACCCTGGCTGCTAAGAGGGATACGCAGTATTTT; cdr3_aa: CSARETLAAKRDTQYF
d_call: NA; clone_size: many; v_call: TRBV18; j_call: TRBJ2-2; cdr3_nt: TGTGCCAGCTCACCACGTGCGCGCGGGATACGTGACACCGGGGAGCTGTTTTTT; cdr3_aa: CASSPRARGIRDTGELFF
d_call: TRBD2; clone_size: NA; v_call: TRBV28; j_call: TRBJ2-5; cdr3_nt: TGTGCCAGCAGTTTCCGGGACTACTATGGGGCAGAGACCCAGTACTTC; cdr3_aa: CASSFRDYYGAETQYF
d_call: NA; clone_size: many; v_call: TRBV18; j_call: TRBJ2-7; cdr3_nt: TGTGCCAGCTCACCAGCGAGCTCCTACGAGCAGTACTTC; cdr3_aa: CASSPASSYEQYF
d_call: NA; clone_size: NA; v_call: TRBV7-8; j_call: TRBJ2-1; cdr3_nt: TGTGCCAGCAGCTTATTTATAGCGGGGACAGACGAGCAGTTCTTC; cdr3_aa: CASSLFIAGTDEQFF
d_call: NA; clone_size: NA; v_call: TRBV7-9; j_call: TRBJ2-5; cdr3_nt: TGTGCCAGCAGCTTAGACAGCAAAGAGACCCAGTACTTC; cdr3_aa: CASSLDSKETQYF
d_call: TRBD1; clone_size: few; v_call: TRBV6-1; j_call: TRBJ2-4; cdr3_nt: TGTGCCAGCAGTCGTGGTCCCGGGACAGGGACCGAGGACAAAAACATTCAGTACTTC; cdr3_aa: CASSRGPGTGTEDKNIQYF
d_call: NA; clone_size: NA; v_call: TRBV4-3; j_call: TRBJ1-4; cdr3_nt: TGCGCCAGCAGCCAAGATCTCCAGAACGCTAATGAAAAACTGTTTTTT; cdr3_aa: CASSQDLQNANEKLFF
d_call: NA; clone_size: few; v_call: TRBV7-9; j_call: TRBJ2-5; cdr3_nt: TGTGCCAGCAGCACAACCGTGGCGGAGACCCAGTACTTC; cdr3_aa: CASSTTVAETQYF
d_call: TRBD2; clone_size: few; v_call: TRBV11-2; j_call: TRBJ2-2; cdr3_nt: TGTGCCAGCAGAACAGCGGGGGCCGGGGAGCTGTTTTTT; cdr3_aa: CASRTAGAGELFF
d_call: NA; clone_size: many; v_call: TRBV12-3/TRBV12-4; j_call: TRBJ1-1; cdr3_nt: TGTGCCAGCAGTTTAGCGCTGGTCAGGGGTGGCACTGAAGCTTTCTTT; cdr3_aa: CASSLALVRGGTEAFF